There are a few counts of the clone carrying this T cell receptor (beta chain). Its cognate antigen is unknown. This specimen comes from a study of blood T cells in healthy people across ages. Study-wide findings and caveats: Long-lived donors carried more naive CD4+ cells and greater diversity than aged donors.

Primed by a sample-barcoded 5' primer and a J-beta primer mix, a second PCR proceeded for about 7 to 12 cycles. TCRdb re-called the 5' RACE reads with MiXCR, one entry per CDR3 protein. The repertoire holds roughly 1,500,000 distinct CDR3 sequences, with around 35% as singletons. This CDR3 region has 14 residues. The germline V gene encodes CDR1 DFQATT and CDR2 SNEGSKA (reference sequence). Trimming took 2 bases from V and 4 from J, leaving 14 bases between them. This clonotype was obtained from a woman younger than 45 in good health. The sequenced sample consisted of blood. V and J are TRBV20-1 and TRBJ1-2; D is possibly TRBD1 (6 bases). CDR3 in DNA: TGCAGTGCTAGACTACGGGGGGCGCCCTATGGCTACACCTTC. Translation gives CSARLRGAPYGYTF.